Described below is a single T cell receptor beta chain sequence and its context. After removal of 2 bases from V and 4 bases from J, the junction contained 5 bases not matched to a gene. This CDR3 spans 15 amino acids. In germline, CDR1 is MNHEY, CDR2 SVGAGI. This entry is derived from a study of shared clonotypes between healthy human individuals. Spread over ten immunoSEQ deep assay plates, unsorted PBMC DNA underwent sequencing. Produced via immunoSEQ multiplex PCR; TCRdb's table is partial and in-frame only. The sample contains about 480,000 clones, approximately 85% of which appear only once. This receptor was taken from a woman in her forties in good health. Some clones in this sample may be carry-over from other donors' samples. The sequenced sample was PBMCs. This chain joins TRBV6-5 and TRBJ2-3; 8 bases match TRBD1. CDR3 protein: CASSYGGQGADTQYF. Written as DNA, the CDR3 is TGTGCCAGCAGTTACGGTGGACAGGGCGCAGATACGCAGTATTTT.